These T cell receptor beta chains were read from a single sample in a study of cytomegalovirus exposure and HLA in healthy donors. TCRdb's table, derived via immunoSEQ multiplex PCR, lists solely in-frame clones and lacks some. The table includes around 180,000 clones, almost 85% detected once. Sequenced input: PBMCs. Source of these receptors: a boy between 10 and 17 years old in good health and CMV-seronegative. Each CDR3 is given with its conserved first and last residue. A D gene is named only where the DNA matches it firmly. Part of the rows lack a size; the others show once, few, many or a class for expanded clones.

d_call	v_call	clone_size	j_call	cdr3_aa	cdr3_nt
TRBD1	TRBV30	.	TRBJ1-2	CAWSANPGPGTVYGYTF	TGTGCCTGGAGTGCTAATCCGGGCCCCGGGACAGTCTATGGCTACACCTTC
TRBD1	TRBV7-3	.	TRBJ2-1	CASSYDRDNEQFF	TGTGCCAGCAGCTATGACAGGGACAATGAGCAGTTCTTC
TRBD2	TRBV6-1	.	TRBJ2-1	CASSGGLAGVYNEQFF	TGTGCCAGCAGTGGAGGACTAGCGGGGGTCTACAATGAGCAGTTCTTC
TRBD2	TRBV7-8	.	TRBJ2-7	CASSLDSSGREQYF	TGTGCCAGCAGCTTAGACTCTAGCGGGAGAGAGCAGTACTTC
TRBD1	TRBV7-2	.	TRBJ1-1	CASSYDRVRAEAFF	TGTGCCAGCAGCTACGACAGGGTTCGAGCTGAAGCTTTCTTT
TRBD1	TRBV28	.	TRBJ1-5	CASSFYRTGHQPQHF	TGTGCCAGCAGTTTCTACCGGACAGGGCATCAGCCCCAGCATTTT
.	TRBV30	.	TRBJ2-5	CAWDTGQETQYF	TGTGCCTGGGATACAGGTCAAGAGACCCAGTACTTC
.	TRBV28	few	TRBJ2-3	CASSLGGGGTDTQYF	TGTGCCAGCAGTTTAGGAGGGGGGGGCACAGATACGCAGTATTTT
.	TRBV15	.	TRBJ1-1	CATTPRQSTEAFF	TGTGCCACCACCCCAAGACAGTCCACTGAAGCTTTCTTT
TRBD1	TRBV7-8	.	TRBJ2-1	CASSLVMAGGYEQFF	TGTGCCAGCAGCTTAGTTATGGCAGGGGGCTATGAGCAGTTCTTC
TRBD2	TRBV9	once	TRBJ2-5	CASSRPAGGWQETQYF	TGTGCCAGCTCAAGGCCGGCGGGGGGGTGGCAAGAGACCCAGTACTTC
.	TRBV12-5	.	TRBJ1-2	CASGLGGSNYGYTF	TGTGCTAGTGGTTTGGGCGGTTCTAACTATGGCTACACCTTC
.	TRBV5-1	few	TRBJ1-1	CASKGVSGMNTEAFF	TGCGCCAGCAAGGGGGTCTCGGGTATGAACACTGAAGCTTTCTTT
TRBD1	TRBV6-4	.	TRBJ1-2	CASSDPPDRSYTF	TGTGCCAGCAGTGACCCACCGGACAGGTCCTACACCTTC
.	TRBV6-1	.	TRBJ1-5	CASSPLTVSNQPQHF	TGTGCCAGCAGCCCCCTGACAGTTAGCAATCAGCCCCAGCATTTT
TRBD1	TRBV6-4	.	TRBJ1-1	CASSSTGDTEAFF	TGTGCCAGCAGTTCAACAGGGGACACTGAAGCTTTCTTT
TRBD2	TRBV6-5	.	TRBJ2-3	CASSYSRGGKDTQYF	TGTGCCAGCAGTTACTCTCGGGGGGGCAAAGATACGCAGTATTTT
TRBD1	TRBV28	.	TRBJ2-7	CASTVTGYIYEQYF	TGTGCCAGCACCGTGACAGGGTACATCTACGAGCAGTACTTC
TRBD1	TRBV14	.	TRBJ2-7	CASSRPGTGTYEQYF	TGTGCCAGCAGCCGACCCGGGACAGGGACTTACGAGCAGTACTTC
.	TRBV27	few	TRBJ1-4	CASSFHRTTNEKLFF	TGTGCCAGCAGTTTCCACAGAACAACTAATGAAAAACTGTTTTTT
TRBD2	TRBV28	.	TRBJ2-7	CASSLGGLADYEQYF	TGTGCCAGCAGTTTAGGGGGACTAGCGGACTACGAGCAGTACTTC
TRBD1	TRBV11-1	.	TRBJ2-2	CASSQRQGAGGELFF	TGTGCCAGCAGCCAACGACAGGGGGCTGGCGGGGAGCTGTTTTTT
.	TRBV5-8	.	TRBJ1-2	CASSFPGNYGYTF	TGTGCCAGCAGCTTCCCGGGTAACTATGGCTACACCTTC
TRBD2	TRBV7-7	.	TRBJ2-1	CASSASGTSGGAGEQFF	TGTGCTAGCAGCGCATCCGGGACTAGCGGGGGGGCCGGTGAGCAGTTCTTC
.	TRBV7-3	.	TRBJ2-1	CASSPPGNNEQFF	TGTGCCAGCAGTCCACCGGGGAACAATGAGCAGTTCTTC
TRBD1	TRBV2	.	TRBJ1-2	CASSEERGGKVYGYTF	TGTGCCAGCAGTGAGGAGCGAGGGGGCAAAGTCTATGGCTACACCTTC
.	TRBV27	once	TRBJ2-7	CASSLQGRYEQYF	TGTGCCAGCAGTCTACAAGGCAGGTACGAGCAGTACTTC
.	TRBV29-1	.	TRBJ2-7	CSVAGGHGSYEQYF	TGCAGCGTTGCTGGAGGGCACGGCTCCTACGAGCAGTACTTC
.	TRBV27	few	TRBJ2-6	CASSLYGFAGANVLTF	TGTGCCAGCAGTTTATACGGGTTCGCTGGGGCCAACGTCCTGACTTTC
.	TRBV11-2	.	TRBJ2-7	CASSGAMGYEQYF	TGTGCCAGCAGCGGGGCAATGGGTTACGAGCAGTACTTC
.	TRBV7-2	.	TRBJ2-1	CASSFRASYNEQFF	TGTGCCAGCAGCTTCAGGGCGTCCTACAATGAGCAGTTCTTC
TRBD1	TRBV27	.	TRBJ1-2	CASSYGQGGYGYTF	TGTGCCAGCAGTTATGGACAGGGAGGCTATGGCTACACCTTC
TRBD1	TRBV27	.	TRBJ2-7	CASSPQGQGIYEQYF	TGTGCCAGCAGTCCGCAGGGACAGGGGATCTACGAGCAGTACTTC
TRBD1	TRBV6-4	.	TRBJ1-1	CASSARTGGTEAFF	TGTGCCAGCAGCGCCAGGACAGGGGGCACTGAAGCTTTCTTT
TRBD1	TRBV28	.	TRBJ2-3	CASSLEGQGTDTQYF	TGTGCCAGCAGTTTAGAGGGACAGGGCACAGATACGCAGTATTTT
.	TRBV4-3	.	TRBJ1-2	CASSHSDRYGYTF	TGCGCCAGCAGCCATTCAGACAGATATGGCTACACCTTC
.	TRBV30	.	TRBJ2-7	CAWARQAAAGYEQYF	TGTGCCTGGGCAAGACAGGCCGCGGCCGGCTACGAGCAGTACTTC
TRBD2	TRBV5-4	.	TRBJ2-2	CASSLPGLAGGLSGELFF	TGTGCCAGCAGCTTACCGGGACTAGCGGGGGGGCTTTCAGGGGAGCTGTTTTTT
TRBD1	TRBV9	few	TRBJ1-2	CASSEEGGTGTGFGGYTF	TGTGCCAGCAGCGAAGAGGGGGGCACCGGGACAGGGTTTGGTGGCTACACCTTC
TRBD1	TRBV5-6	.	TRBJ2-5	CASSLRRTGGYGETQYF	TGTGCCAGCAGCTTGAGAAGGACAGGGGGCTATGGAGAGACCCAGTACTTC
TRBD1	TRBV5-6	.	TRBJ1-3	CASSLVPGQGSGNTIYF	TGTGCCAGCAGCTTGGTTCCGGGACAGGGGTCTGGAAACACCATATATTTT
.	TRBV15	.	TRBJ2-7	CATSRASYEQYF	TGTGCCACCAGCAGAGCTTCCTACGAGCAGTACTTC
.	TRBV27	.	TRBJ1-5	CASSRQGRNQPQHF	TGTGCCAGCAGTCGTCAGGGCAGAAATCAGCCCCAGCATTTT
TRBD2	TRBV19	once	TRBJ2-1	CASSIVYSGIRTEQFF	TGTGCCAGTAGTATAGTTTATAGCGGGATTAGGACTGAGCAGTTCTTC
TRBD1	TRBV5-4	.	TRBJ1-1	CASSFPRQGLNTEAFF	TGTGCCAGCAGCTTCCCGAGACAGGGACTGAACACTGAAGCTTTCTTT
.	TRBV9	.	TRBJ2-2	CASSVATGANTGELFF	TGTGCCAGCAGCGTAGCTACGGGGGCGAACACCGGGGAGCTGTTTTTT
TRBD1	TRBV5-5	.	TRBJ1-1	CASSAPDRVLTEAFF	TGTGCCAGCAGCGCTCCCGACAGGGTTTTGACTGAAGCTTTCTTT
TRBD1	TRBV10-1	.	TRBJ2-7	CASSDPTGNEQYF	TGCGCCAGCAGTGACCCGACAGGGAACGAGCAGTACTTC
.	TRBV19	.	TRBJ1-4	CASSTDPGLEKLFF	TGTGCCAGTAGTACAGACCCGGGACTAGAAAAACTGTTTTTT
TRBD1	TRBV11-2	.	TRBJ2-5	CASSRERGLETQYF	TGTGCCAGCAGCCGCGAGAGGGGGCTAGAGACCCAGTACTTC
.	TRBV30	.	TRBJ2-3	CAWSPGGGDTQYF	TGTGCCTGGAGCCCAGGGGGAGGAGATACGCAGTATTTT